This T cell receptor beta chain is drawn from a study of blood T cell repertoires in COVID-19. Looking at the study overall: Sources were T cells, B-cell-depleted T cells, or PBMCs; the material itself was cDNA or gDNA.

The data were produced by immunoSEQ multiplex PCR, yet TCRdb's version contains in-frame clones alone and is incomplete. Of approximately 77,000 clones in the sample, about 91% are singletons; the top ten hold under 7.5%. The V end lost 4 bases, the J end lost 3 bases, and 11 bases lay between the germline ends. Germline-derived CDR1 and CDR2 are SGHRS and YFSETQ. CDR3 length: 13 amino acids. The chain recombines TRBV5-1 with TRBJ2-7, with a tentative D call TRBD2 (6 bases). This TCR was recovered from an elderly woman with acute or convalescent COVID-19. Specimen: peripheral blood. In DNA, the CDR3 is TGCGCCAGCAGCCGGGGGTCCGACTACGAGCAGTACTTC. This gives the protein CASSRGSDYEQYF.